The 7 T cell receptor beta chains listed next were all sequenced from one sample in a study of CD8+ T cells in alopecia areata. Treatment here: oral pan-JAK inhibitor, 5-10 mg twice daily. Investigators isolated RNA and reverse transcribed it into cDNA to act as the sequencing template. Sequenced by immunoSEQ multiplex PCR; TCRdb stores in-frame clones only, minus some. The sample has 150,000 to 250,000 clones; around 56% are singletons. This specimen consisted of CD4+ T cells sorted from blood, obtained at week 4, from a patient treated with tofacitinib. These receptors came from a human donor with alopecia areata.

The sample holds a few counts of this clone. The rearrangement joins TRBV27 to TRBJ1-1, with D possibly TRBD1 on 6 matching bases. Trimming took 8 bases from V and 2 from J, leaving 18 bases between them. The CDR3 has 15 amino acids. CDR1 is MNHEY and CDR2 is SMNVEV in the germline V gene (reference sequence). CDR3 in amino acids: CASLPPGAGNTEAFF. The CDR3 DNA reads as TGTGCCAGCCTACCTCCAGGGGCAGGAAACACTGAAGCTTTCTTT.

The V call is TRBV4-1, the J call TRBJ1-2; a weak D match, TRBD1 (5 bases). V shed 6 bases and J shed 2 bases, with 22 bases lying between them. In germline, CDR1 is MGHRA, CDR2 YSYEKL. This CDR3 region has 17 residues. CDR3 protein: CASRLRVGDRKNYGYTF. In nucleotides, the CDR3 is TGCGCCAGCAGGTTACGTGTGGGGGACCGAAAGAACTATGGCTACACCTTC.

The genes are TRBV30 and TRBJ1-6; a weak D match, TRBD1 (5 bases). The CDR3 has 15 residues. The germline CDR1 and CDR2 sequences are GTSNPN and SVGIG (reference sequence). V lost 0 bases to trimming and J lost 7 bases, with 13 bases between them. The CDR3 reads CAWSVTGPSNSPLHF. CDR3 coding DNA: TGTGCCTGGAGTGTAACAGGTCCGTCGAATTCACCCCTCCACTTT.

This clone was counted a few times. The V and J genes are TRBV7-6 and TRBJ2-7, with D perhaps TRBD1 (5 bases). Trimming took off 5 bases at V and 12 bases at J, with 11 bases between the two ends. CDR1 SGHVS and CDR2 FNYEAQ come from the germline V gene. The CDR3 totals 10 residues. DNA of the CDR3: TGTGCCAGCAGCGGGCCAGGGCTGTACTTC. Protein: CASSGPGLYF.

This chain links TRBV20-1 with TRBJ1-2; D is uncertain. The CDR3 extends over 10 amino acids. Germline CDR1 reads DFQATT; CDR2 reads SNEGSKA (reference sequence). Between the trimmed V and J ends, which lost 4 bases and 4 bases, there was a span of 4 bases. In DNA form, the CDR3 reads TGCAGTGCTAAGAGCTATGGCTACACCTTC. Translating gives CSAKSYGYTF.

The chain carries TRBV30 and TRBJ2-5, with 8 positions matching TRBD2. This CDR3 contains 14 residues. The ends lost 6 bases at V and 5 bases at J; junction bases unmatched: 11. The germline CDR1 and CDR2 sequences are GTSNPN and SVGIG (reference sequence). The CDR3 DNA follows: TGTGCCTGCCCATCGGGGGGGCCGGGTGAGACCCAGTACTTC. This sequence encodes CACPSGGPGETQYF.

This chain uses TRBV6-5 with TRBJ2-1, with 8 positions matching TRBD1. V lost 11 bases to trimming and J lost 4 bases; unmatched junction nucleotides: 13. Germline lookup yields CDR1 MNHEY and CDR2 SVGAGI. This CDR3 comprises 15 residues. The CDR3 region has the DNA TGTGCCGTCCTCCCACGGGACAGGTCTTACAATGAGCAGTTCTTC. Protein: CAVLPRDRSYNEQFF.